This TCR beta chain originates from a study of technical replicates of blood from a handful of donors. In germline, CDR1 is PRHDT, CDR2 FYEKMQ (reference sequence). Trimming cost V 4 bases and J 3 bases; bases outside gene matches: 10. The CDR3 sequence is 17 residues long. TCRdb's table, derived via immunoSEQ multiplex PCR, lists solely in-frame clones and lacks some. The sample lists about 79,000 clones; under 95% were seen once. The sample was T cells isolated from PBMCs. The TCR originated in a human donor in good health. The chain has TRBV13 and TRBJ1-3; TRBD1 matches 9 bases. Here the CDR3 reads CASSSYLRDRDGNTIYF. CDR3 DNA sequence: TGTGCCAGCAGCTCCTACTTGCGGGACAGGGATGGAAACACCATATATTTT.